The clone carrying this TCR beta chain was counted ten times or more. As yet, its antigen is unknown. The sequenced fragment ends 3 residues before the CDR3 boundary, so the rest is inferred from the germline J gene. This specimen belongs to a study of T cell clonality in common variable immunodeficiency. Study results and limitations: T cell subpopulation sequencing would be needed to explain CVID clonality.

The CDR3 covers 14 residues. Germline values: CDR1 SGHNT, CDR2 YENEEA. With 4 bases removed from V and 1 base from J, the gap between germline ends came to 7 bases. The protocol was immunoSEQ multiplex PCR, while the TCRdb copy is restricted to in-frame clones and leaves out a portion. The sample includes tens of thousands of clones, none of them occurring once. V and J are TRBV11-3 and TRBJ2-2, with D hard to call. The material sequenced was peripheral blood mononuclear cells. This TCR was recovered from a person aged 18 to 70 in good health. This CDR3 reads CASSSVLNTGELFF. The part of the CDR3 DNA that was read is TGTGCCAGCAGCTCGGTATTGAACACCGGGGAG.